The source of this TCR beta chain is a study of a mutant IDH1 vaccine in newly diagnosed glioma. Study information: Vaccine dosing followed radiotherapy by 4-6 weeks, or accompanied temozolomide cycles.

Clones were sequenced by immunoSEQ multiplex PCR, and TCRdb holds only the in-frame ones, with some missing. This table holds around 40,000 clones, roughly 81% found once. Noted time point: week 5, during vaccination. Every vaccination contained 300 ug of the mutant IDH1 20-mer peptide and was paired with topical imiquimod. This CDR3 is 13 amino acids long. Per germline, CDR1 SEHNR and CDR2 FQNEAQ (reference sequence). Trimming took 8 bases from V and 1 from J, leaving 11 bases between them. Turning to this clone: Its specificity is unknown.

This clonotype originated in a man aged 50-60 years with glioma. Sequences were derived from PBMCs, sampled from a glioma patient whose treatment included an IDH1 peptide vaccine. This chain links TRBV7-9 with TRBJ1-1; D may be TRBD1 (5 bases). CDR3 bases: TGTGCCAGCCTGCCAGGGTCGAACACTGAAGCTTTCTTT. This gives the protein CASLPGSNTEAFF.